This T cell receptor (beta chain) was sequenced for a study of OX40 agonist ivuxolimab in advanced cancers. Notes on the research overall: Ivuxolimab was an agonistic, fully human IgG2 monoclonal antibody directed against OX40 (CD134), a costimulatory receptor. Intravenous ivuxolimab was administered to patients every 2 weeks at six dose levels: 0.01, 0.1, 0.3, 1.5, 3 and 10 mg/kg. Of the approximately 50 dose-escalation patients, hepatocellular carcinoma was present in around 19, melanoma in roughly 15, renal cell carcinoma in 9 and head and neck cancer in 9. In the dose-escalation cohort, around four fifths of patients were male, and the mean age was 60 years with a range of roughly 20 to 79. Patients were allowed to have had prior anti-PD-1, anti-PD-L1 or anti-CTLA-4 therapy, and around 43% of the dose-escalation patients had been treated with checkpoint inhibitors. Partial responses occurred in three dose-escalation patients: two with cutaneous melanoma and one with hepatocellular carcinoma. Peripheral TCRbeta sequencing was intended to test whether TCR sequence diversity was altered and clonal T-cell expansion was caused by ivuxolimab. The paper reports the monotherapy dose-escalation portion (N = 52 patients) of the phase I ivuxolimab trial. Study-level results and caveats: In the 0.1-3.0 mg/kg groups, partial responders had among the lowest normalized peripheral clonal expansion, particularly in CD8+ T cells. At doses of 0.1 to 3.0 mg/kg, clonal expansion of both CD4+ and CD8+ T cells in blood was seen between baseline and week 6. Low levels of normalized T-cell clonal expansion were also seen in some patients who did not respond. The antigen specificity of the clonally expanded peripheral T cells was not determined. After ivuxolimab, CD8+ T cells had more expanded clones than CD4+ T cells on average.

To sequence the TCRbeta CDR3 region, genomic DNA was isolated from the sorted cells. The immunoSEQ Assay was used to sequence the TCRbeta CDR3 regions. This is the immuneACCESS table as TCRdb keeps it, with only in-frame sequences that have V and J called. A part of the clones is gone; compared with another copy, unresolved V genes explain less than half, and the rest is unexplained. A total of 70,000 to 100,000 clones appear in this sample, 89% of them only once. Of the sample, roughly 0.38% falls within the top ten clones. Note on this clone: What antigen it recognizes has not been identified. Base-call qualities are not available, and no considerably larger clone is one nucleotide away.

Patients with a history of autoimmune disease or receiving systemic immunosuppression were excluded from the trial. In every dose cohort, peripheral blood was drawn for TCR sequencing at baseline, cycle 4 day 1, and cycle 7 day 1. Samples were obtained from an open-label, multicenter, first-in-human phase I dose-escalation trial of ivuxolimab. Adults with locally advanced or metastatic melanoma, renal cell, hepatocellular, or head and neck squamous cell carcinoma were enrolled in the trial. Before TCR sequencing, CD4+ and CD8+ T cells were separately sorted from peripheral blood. This sequence originates from an adult with an advanced solid tumor such as melanoma, head and neck, liver or kidney cancer. Source: CD4+ or CD8+ T cells sorted from blood, taken in a trial of the OX40 agonist ivuxolimab.

The DNA is as follows: TGTGCCAGCAGCGGCTATGCTACCGTGAGGGATACGAACACCGGGGAGCTGTTTTTT. Its protein product is CASSGYATVRDTNTGELFF. Recombination connected TRBV9 to TRBJ2-2; TRBD2 is a weak D gene call, 5 bases matching. Via the germline V gene, CDR1 is SGDLS and CDR2 YYNGEE. The CDR3 numbers 19 residues from cysteine through phenylalanine. CDR3 DNA is the only sequence kept; it has 57 bases, read in frame from the first base. V is cut by 3 bases and J by 0 bases, and the space between the germline ends is 21 bases.